The present entry profiles one TCR beta chain with its context. Unmatched junction bases numbered 7, after V lost 0 bases and J lost 6 bases. This CDR3 spans 15 amino acids. Germline V gives CDR1 SGHDT, CDR2 YYEEEE. This sample was included in a study of blood T cell repertoires in COVID-19. Overall study context: The United States, Italy and Spain supplied acute and convalescent COVID-19 samples. In each case, the material was cDNA or gDNA derived from T cells, B-cell-depleted T cells, or PBMCs.

Authors' methods: Quantification of nucleated cells was approximated via reference gene primer amplification. Generated by immunoSEQ multiplex PCR, the TCRdb table keeps only in-frame clones and is missing some. V and J calls plus clone size are reproduced from that table; the DNA served to infer D and trimming. The sample holds approximately 180,000 clones; around 90% are singletons and the top ten take about 1.4%. This TCR came from a woman in her forties or fifties with acute or convalescent COVID-19. The chain combines TRBV5-6 with TRBJ2-7, with 9 bases lining up with TRBD2. The sample was peripheral blood. The CDR3 bases are TGTGCCAGCAGCTTGGGGGTAGCGGGAGTCAGCGAGCAGTACTTC. Protein product: CASSLGVAGVSEQYF.